This T cell receptor beta chain stems from a study of graft-versus-host responses after intestinal transplantation. As to this clone: Its antigen remains unidentified.

Study findings and constraints: Some patients had graft-donor T cell macrochimerism, and their allografts showed high graft-versus-host to host-versus-graft clonal ratios.

There are 14 residues in the CDR3. Germline V gene data show CDR1 as SGHRS and CDR2 as YFSETQ. V shed 4 bases, J shed 8 bases, and the junction held 6 bases outside the gene matches. Measured with immunoSEQ multiplex PCR; TCRdb has only the in-frame clones, and not every one. The sample shows 90,000 to 100,000 clones, around 86% of them seen only once. This sequence joins TRBV5-1 and TRBJ1-6; 7 bases are shared with TRBD1. Specimen: PBMCs, collected 255 days after intestinal transplant. The TCR sequence derives from a human patient who received an intestinal transplant, so some T cells may come from the graft donor. This CDR3 reads CASSDGDSYSPLHF. The CDR3 DNA reads as TGCGCCAGCAGCGACGGGGACAGCTATTCACCCCTCCACTTT.